This passage covers 13 T cell receptor beta chains from one sample sequenced in a study of shared clonotypes between healthy human individuals. Assay used: immunoSEQ multiplex PCR; TCRdb lists only in-frame clones, some missing. The sample holds some 2,500,000 clones, under 95% seen once. Sequenced material: naive CD4+ T cells from PBMCs. Indicated subset: CD45RA+ positively selected. These receptor sequences come from a man in his late teens or twenties in good health. Some clones in this sample may be carry-over from other donors' samples.

This clone was recorded a few times. This chain uses TRBV30 with TRBJ1-1; D is undetermined. The CDR3 is made up of 11 amino acids. V gave up 5 bases and J gave up 6 bases, with 10 bases separating them. CDR1 GTSNPN and CDR2 SVGIG come from the germline V gene (reference sequence). The CDR3 coding sequence is TGTGCCTGGGGAACGGGGTCTGAAGCTTTCTTT. Its translation is CAWGTGSEAFF.

The rearrangement uses TRBV5-1 and TRBJ2-1, with 11 bases aligning to TRBD2. Germline loops: CDR1 SGHRS, CDR2 YFSETQ. CDR3 length equals 16 residues. J gave up 2 bases and V 5 bases, and 6 bases lay outside the gene matches. CDR3 nucleotide sequence: TGCGCCAGCAGTTGGGGACTAGCGGACACCTACAATGAGCAGTTCTTC. This gives the protein CASSWGLADTYNEQFF.

This chain connects TRBV5-5 to TRBJ2-5; D is perhaps TRBD1 (6 bases). The CDR3 length is 13 residues. CDR1 is SGHKS and CDR2 is YYEKEE in the germline V gene (reference sequence). Trimming removed 1 base from V and 3 bases from J, with 7 bases in between. The CDR3 protein is CASSLSGEETQYF. The CDR3 DNA reads as TGTGCCAGCAGCTTGTCAGGGGAAGAGACCCAGTACTTC.

This chain joins TRBV9 and TRBJ2-2; D remains ambiguous. The V end was cut by 0 bases, the J end by 7 bases, with 4 bases between. Germline CDR1 is SGDLS and CDR2 is YYNGEE. The CDR3 spans 12 residues. CDR3 nucleotides: TGTGCCAGCAGCGTAGTGGTCGGGGAGCTGTTTTTT. Amino acids: CASSVVVGELFF.

The DNA of the CDR3 is TGTGCCAGAAGAATCCGGACAGGGCCGCACGAGCAGTACTTC. Residues: CARRIRTGPHEQYF. The chain has TRBV5-3 and TRBJ2-7; 8 bases line up with TRBD1. TRBV5-3 is identified as an open reading frame with a role that is uncertain. The V gene end was trimmed by 5 bases and the J gene end by 5 bases; junction bases not matched to a gene: 9. The length of the CDR3 is 14 residues.

This chain links TRBV5-1 with TRBJ2-3, with D tentatively TRBD1 or TRBD2 (6 bases each). The CDR3 totals 15 residues. Between the trimmed V and J ends, which lost 5 bases and 6 bases, there was a span of 19 bases. CDR1 and CDR2 from the germline V gene are SGHRS and YFSETQ. CDR3 residues: CASRWAGDSRDTQYF. CDR3 nucleotide sequence: TGCGCCAGCAGGTGGGCAGGGGACTCCAGGGATACGCAGTATTTT.

The chain uses TRBV7-2 and TRBJ1-3; no clear D gene. This CDR3 region has 16 residues. The V gene lost 6 bases and the J gene lost 0 bases, with 15 bases spanning the gap. CDR1 is SGHTA, CDR2 FQGNSA, per germline. CDR3 nucleotide sequence: TGTGCCAGCAGTTTTATTCTTGGGTCCTCTGGAAACACCATATATTTT. Its translation is CASSFILGSSGNTIYF.

This clone was seen just once. This chain connects TRBV18 to TRBJ2-1; 7 positions agree with TRBD2. This CDR3 contains 16 residues. Germline-derived CDR1 and CDR2 are KGHSH and LQKENI. The trim removed 3 bases at V and 10 bases at J, leaving 15 bases unmatched. CDR3 amino acids: CASSPPTSKGTSEQFF. As DNA, the CDR3 is TGTGCCAGCTCACCCCCGACTAGCAAGGGGACCTCGGAGCAGTTCTTC.

Remarks on this clone: Other DNA variants within this sample encode the same CDR3. The J gene is TRBJ2-5, the V gene TRBV7-9; D is ambiguous. The V end was cut by 1 base, the J end by 5 bases, with 5 bases between. The germline V gene encodes CDR1 SEHNR and CDR2 FQNEAQ (reference sequence). The CDR3 spans 12 residues. Here the CDR3 DNA reads TGTGCCAGCAGCTTAGTTGGCGAGACCCAGTACTTC. It yields the protein CASSLVGETQYF.

This chain uses TRBV21-1 with TRBJ1-1. TRBV21-1 is a pseudogene locus. The CDR3 totals 16 residues. The CDR3 region is CASSKPQTSLNTEAFF. For the CDR3, the DNA is TGTGCCAGCAGCAAACCCCAAACTAGCCTGAACACTGAAGCTTTCTTT.

This chain links TRBV7-9 with TRBJ2-1, with 13 bases fitting TRBD2. The CDR3 contains 15 residues. Trimming removed 8 bases from V and 9 bases from J; junction bases left unmatched: 10. Germline V CDR1 and CDR2: SEHNR, FQNEAQ (reference sequence). The CDR3 is CASAYTGLAGSEQFF. The CDR3 DNA sequence: TGTGCCAGCGCCTACACGGGACTAGCGGGAAGTGAGCAGTTCTTC.

The chain employs TRBV6-1 and TRBJ2-1; D possibly corresponds to TRBD1 (6 bases). Germline lookup yields CDR1 MNHNS and CDR2 SASEGT. Trimming took off 8 bases at V and 6 bases at J, with 17 bases between the two ends. The CDR3 totals 14 residues. The CDR3 region has the DNA TGTGCCAGCTCTTTAGGCCGGGACACCAATGAGCAGTTCTTC. This encodes CASSLGRDTNEQFF.

This clone was seen once. CDR3 residues: CATRPGLQDTGELFF. The CDR3 nucleotides are TGTGCCACCCGTCCGGGTCTTCAGGACACCGGGGAGCTGTTTTTT. This chain joins TRBV2 and TRBJ2-2; D gene ambiguous. Trimming took 10 bases from V and 3 from J, leaving 18 bases between them. The germline V gene encodes CDR1 SNHLY and CDR2 FYNNEI. This CDR3 region has 15 residues.